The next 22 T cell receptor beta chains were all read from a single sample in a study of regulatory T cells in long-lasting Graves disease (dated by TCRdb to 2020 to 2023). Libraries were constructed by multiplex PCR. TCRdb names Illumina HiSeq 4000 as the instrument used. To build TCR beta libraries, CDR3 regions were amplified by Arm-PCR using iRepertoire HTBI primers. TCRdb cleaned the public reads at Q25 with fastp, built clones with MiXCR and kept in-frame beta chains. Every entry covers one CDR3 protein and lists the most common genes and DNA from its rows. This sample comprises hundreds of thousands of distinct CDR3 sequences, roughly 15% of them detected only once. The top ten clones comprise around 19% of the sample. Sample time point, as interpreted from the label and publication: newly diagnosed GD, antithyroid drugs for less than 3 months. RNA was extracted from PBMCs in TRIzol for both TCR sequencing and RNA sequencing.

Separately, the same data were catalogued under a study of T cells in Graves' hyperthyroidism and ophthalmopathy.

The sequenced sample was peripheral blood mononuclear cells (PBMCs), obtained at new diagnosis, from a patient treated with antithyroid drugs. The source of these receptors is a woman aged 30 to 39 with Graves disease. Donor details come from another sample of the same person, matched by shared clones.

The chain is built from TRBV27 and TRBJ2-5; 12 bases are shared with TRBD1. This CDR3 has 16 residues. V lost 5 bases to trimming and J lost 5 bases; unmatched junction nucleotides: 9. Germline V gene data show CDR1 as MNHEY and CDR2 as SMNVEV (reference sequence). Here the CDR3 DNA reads TGTGCCAGCAGTAATACCGGGACAGGGGGCTGGGAGACCCAGTACTTC. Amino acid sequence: CASSNTGTGGWETQYF.

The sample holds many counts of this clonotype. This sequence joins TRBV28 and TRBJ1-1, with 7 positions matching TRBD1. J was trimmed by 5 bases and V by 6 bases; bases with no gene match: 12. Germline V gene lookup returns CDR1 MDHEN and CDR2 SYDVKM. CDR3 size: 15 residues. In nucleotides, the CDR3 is TGTGCCAGCAGGTCACTCGACAGGGAAAGAACTGAAGCTTTCTTT. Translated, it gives CASRSLDRERTEAFF.

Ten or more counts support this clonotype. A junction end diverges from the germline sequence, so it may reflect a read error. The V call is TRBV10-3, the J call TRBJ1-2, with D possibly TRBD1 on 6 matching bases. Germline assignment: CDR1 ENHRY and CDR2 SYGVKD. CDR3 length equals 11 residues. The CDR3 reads CAISEGGGSFF. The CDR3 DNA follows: TGTGCCATCAGTGAAGGTGGGGGCAGTTTCTTC.

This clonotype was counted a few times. The CDR3 sequence: CAGAPSGAGANVLTF. The CDR3 coding sequence is TGTGCCGGCGCCCCTTCAGGGGCTGGGGCCAACGTCCTGACTTTC. The chain combines TRBV6-2 or TRBV6-3 with TRBJ2-6; TRBD1 might be the D (6 bases). The CDR3 is made up of 15 amino acids. Germline CDR1 is MNHEY and CDR2 is SVGEGT. The germline V and J ends were trimmed by 11 bases and 2 bases, with 16 bases remaining between them.

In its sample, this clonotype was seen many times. The CDR3: CAIMAASSYNEQFF. In nucleotides, the CDR3 is TGTGCCATCATGGCAGCGAGCTCCTACAATGAGCAGTTCTTC. V and J are TRBV10-3 and TRBJ2-1; D ambiguous. The CDR3 runs to 14 residues. CDR1 and CDR2 (germline): ENHRY, SYGVKD. Deletions cut 7 bases from V and 0 bases from J, with 10 bases between.

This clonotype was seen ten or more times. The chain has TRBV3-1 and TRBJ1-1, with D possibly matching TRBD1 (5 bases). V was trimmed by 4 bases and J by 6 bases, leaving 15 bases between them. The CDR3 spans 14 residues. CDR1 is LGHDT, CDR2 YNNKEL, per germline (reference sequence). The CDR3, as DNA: TGTGCCAGCAGCCGTAAAGAGGGGTGGGCTGAAGCTTTCTTT. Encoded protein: CASSRKEGWAEAFF.

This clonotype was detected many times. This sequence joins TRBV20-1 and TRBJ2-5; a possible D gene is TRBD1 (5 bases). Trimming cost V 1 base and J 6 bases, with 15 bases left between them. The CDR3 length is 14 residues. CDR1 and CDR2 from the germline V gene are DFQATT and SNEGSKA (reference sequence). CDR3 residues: CSARVSLQGQTQYF. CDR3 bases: TGCAGTGCTAGAGTTTCTCTCCAGGGCCAGACCCAGTACTTC.

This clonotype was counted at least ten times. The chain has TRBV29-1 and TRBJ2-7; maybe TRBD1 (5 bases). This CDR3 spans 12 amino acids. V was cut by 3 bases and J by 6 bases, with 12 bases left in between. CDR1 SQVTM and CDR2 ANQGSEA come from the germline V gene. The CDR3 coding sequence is TGCAGCGTTGAGAAGGGGTGGGGCGAGCAGTACTTC. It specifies CSVEKGWGEQYF.

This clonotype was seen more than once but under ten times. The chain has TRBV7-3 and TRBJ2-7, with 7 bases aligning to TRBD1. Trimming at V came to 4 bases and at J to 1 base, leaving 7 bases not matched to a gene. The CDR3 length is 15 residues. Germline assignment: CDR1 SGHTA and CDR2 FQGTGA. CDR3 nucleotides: TGTGCCAGCAGCTACGGGACAGCCACTTCCTACGAGCAGTACTTC. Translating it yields CASSYGTATSYEQYF.

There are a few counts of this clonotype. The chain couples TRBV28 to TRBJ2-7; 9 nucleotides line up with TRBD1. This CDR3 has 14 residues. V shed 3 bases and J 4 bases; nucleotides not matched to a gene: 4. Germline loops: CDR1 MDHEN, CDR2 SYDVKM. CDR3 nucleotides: TGTGCCAGCAGTTTTCCAGACAGGGGGTACGAGCAGTACTTC. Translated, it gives CASSFPDRGYEQYF.

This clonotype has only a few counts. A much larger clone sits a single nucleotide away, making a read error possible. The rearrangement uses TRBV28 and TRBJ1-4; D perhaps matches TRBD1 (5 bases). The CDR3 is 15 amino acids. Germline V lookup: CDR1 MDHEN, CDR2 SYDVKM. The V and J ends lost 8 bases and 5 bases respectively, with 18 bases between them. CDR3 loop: CASANLWGPNEKLFF. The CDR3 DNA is TGTGCCAGCGCGAATTTATGGGGACCGAATGAAAAACTGTTTTTT.

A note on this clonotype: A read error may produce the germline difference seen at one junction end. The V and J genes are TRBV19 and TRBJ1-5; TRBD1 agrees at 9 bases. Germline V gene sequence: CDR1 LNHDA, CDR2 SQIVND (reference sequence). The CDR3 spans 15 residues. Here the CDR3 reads CASSITGGFNQPQRF. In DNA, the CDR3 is TGTGCCAGTAGTATCACAGGGGGCTTCAATCAGCCCCAGCGTTTT.

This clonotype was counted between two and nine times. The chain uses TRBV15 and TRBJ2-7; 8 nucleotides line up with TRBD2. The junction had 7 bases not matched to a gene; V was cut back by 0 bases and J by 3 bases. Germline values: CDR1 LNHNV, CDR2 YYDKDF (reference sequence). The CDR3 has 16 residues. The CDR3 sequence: CATSRDRREVLYEQYF. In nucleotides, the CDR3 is TGTGCCACCAGCAGAGATCGGCGGGAGGTTCTCTACGAGCAGTACTTC. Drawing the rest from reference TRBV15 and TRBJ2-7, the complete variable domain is DAMVIQNPRYQVTQFGKPVTLSCSQTLNHNVMYWYQQKSSQAPKLLFHYYDKDFNNEADTPDNFQSRRPNTSFCFLDIRSPGLGDTAMYLCATSRDRREVLYEQYFGPGTRLTVT.

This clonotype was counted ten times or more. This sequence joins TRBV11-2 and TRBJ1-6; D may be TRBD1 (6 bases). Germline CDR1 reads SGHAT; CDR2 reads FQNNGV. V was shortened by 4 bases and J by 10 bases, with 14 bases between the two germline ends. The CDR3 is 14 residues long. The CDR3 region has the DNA TGTGCCAGCAGCTACGGACAGCCTGAGTCACCCCTCCACTTT. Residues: CASSYGQPESPLHF. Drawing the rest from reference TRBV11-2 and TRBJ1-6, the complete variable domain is EAGVAQSPRYKIIEKRQSVAFWCNPISGHATLYWYQQILGQGPKLLIQFQNNGVVDDSQLPKDRFSAERLKGVDSTLKIQPAKLEDSAVYLCASSYGQPESPLHFGNGTRLTVT.

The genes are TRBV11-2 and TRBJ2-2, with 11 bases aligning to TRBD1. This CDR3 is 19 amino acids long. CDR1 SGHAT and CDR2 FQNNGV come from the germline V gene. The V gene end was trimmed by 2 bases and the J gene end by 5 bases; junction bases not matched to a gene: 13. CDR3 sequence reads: CASSLIRVAGTGGTGELFF. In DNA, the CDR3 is TGTGCCAGCAGCTTAATTAGGGTCGCCGGGACAGGGGGGACCGGGGAGCTGTTTTTT.

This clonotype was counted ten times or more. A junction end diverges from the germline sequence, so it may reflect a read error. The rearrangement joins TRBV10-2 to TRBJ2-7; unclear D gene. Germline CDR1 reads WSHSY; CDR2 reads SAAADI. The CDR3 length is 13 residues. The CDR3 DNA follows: TGTGCCAGCAGCCAAGGACGGACCTACGAGCAGTACTTC. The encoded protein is CASSQGRTYEQYF.

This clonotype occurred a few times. CDR3 sequence (DNA): TGTGCCAGCGGCTATACGAACACCGGGGAGCTGTTTTTT. Residues: CASGYTNTGELFF. The chain recombines TRBV7-3 with TRBJ2-2; D is unresolved. The germline gives CDR1 SGHTA, CDR2 FQGTGA. This CDR3 is built from 13 residues. Trimming stripped 8 bases from V and 0 bases from J, with 7 bases between.

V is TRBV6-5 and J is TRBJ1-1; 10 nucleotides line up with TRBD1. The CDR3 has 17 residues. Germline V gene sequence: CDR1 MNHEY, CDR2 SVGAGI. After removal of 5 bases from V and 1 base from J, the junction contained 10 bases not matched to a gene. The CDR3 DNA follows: TGTGCCAGCAGTCACTGGACAGGGGGACTAACGAACACTGAAGCTTTCTTT. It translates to CASSHWTGGLTNTEAFF.

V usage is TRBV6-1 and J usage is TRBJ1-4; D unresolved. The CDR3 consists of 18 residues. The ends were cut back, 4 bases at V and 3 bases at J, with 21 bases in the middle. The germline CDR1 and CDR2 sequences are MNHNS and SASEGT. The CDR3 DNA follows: TGTGCCAGCAGTGTCGTTTCCCCCTGGTCAGCAGCTAATGAAAAACTGTTTTTT. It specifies CASSVVSPWSAANEKLFF.

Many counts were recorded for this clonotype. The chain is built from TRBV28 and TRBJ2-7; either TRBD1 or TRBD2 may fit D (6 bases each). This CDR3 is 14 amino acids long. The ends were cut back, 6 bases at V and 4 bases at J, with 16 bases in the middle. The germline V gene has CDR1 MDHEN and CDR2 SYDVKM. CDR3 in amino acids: CASRELGGQYEQYF. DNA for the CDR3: TGTGCCAGCAGGGAGCTCGGGGGCCAGTACGAGCAGTACTTC.

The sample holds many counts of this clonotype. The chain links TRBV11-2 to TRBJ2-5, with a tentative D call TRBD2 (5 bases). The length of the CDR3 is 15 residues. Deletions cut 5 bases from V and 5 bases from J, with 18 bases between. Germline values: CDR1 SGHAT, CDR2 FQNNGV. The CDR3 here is CASSPFQSGMETQYF. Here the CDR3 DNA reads TGTGCCAGCAGCCCTTTCCAATCCGGGATGGAGACCCAGTACTTC.

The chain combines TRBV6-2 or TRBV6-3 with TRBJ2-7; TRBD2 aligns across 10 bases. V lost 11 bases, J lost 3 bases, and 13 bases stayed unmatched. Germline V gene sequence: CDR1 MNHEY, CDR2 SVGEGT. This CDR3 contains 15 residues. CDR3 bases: TGTGCCGGATCTCGACGGGGGACTAGCGTCTACGAGCAGTACTTC. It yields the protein CAGSRRGTSVYEQYF.